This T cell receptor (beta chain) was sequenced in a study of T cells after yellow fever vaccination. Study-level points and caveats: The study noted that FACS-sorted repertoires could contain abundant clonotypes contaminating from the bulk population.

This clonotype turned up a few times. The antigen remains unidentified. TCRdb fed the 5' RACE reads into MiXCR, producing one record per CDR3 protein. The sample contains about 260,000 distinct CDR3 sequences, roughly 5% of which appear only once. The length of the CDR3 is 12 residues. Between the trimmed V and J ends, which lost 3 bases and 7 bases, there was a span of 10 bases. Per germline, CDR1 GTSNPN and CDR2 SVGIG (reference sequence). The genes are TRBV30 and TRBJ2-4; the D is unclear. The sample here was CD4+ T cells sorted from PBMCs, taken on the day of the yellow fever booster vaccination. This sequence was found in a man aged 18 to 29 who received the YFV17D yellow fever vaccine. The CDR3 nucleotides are TGTGCCTGGAGCAGGCAGGACAACATTCAGTACTTC. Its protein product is CAWSRQDNIQYF.